The entry below describes one T cell receptor (beta chain). Its antigen is not known. The data belong to a study of cytomegalovirus exposure and HLA in healthy donors. Regarding the study as a whole: A previous analysis found most TCR beta V segments productive roughly 87% or roughly 30% of the time.

Amplification used 60 Vbeta primers and 13 Jbeta primers. Profiled with immunoSEQ multiplex PCR; TCRdb holds only in-frame clones, not every one. The data contain over 85,000 clones, around 8% of them singletons. Germline V gene lookup returns CDR1 SQVTM and CDR2 ANQGSEA. The CDR3 runs to 15 residues. J lost 2 bases, V lost 0 bases, and 3 bases had no gene match. The sample was PBMCs. The TCR sequence derives from a middle-aged man in good health and CMV-seronegative. V usage is TRBV29-1 and J usage is TRBJ2-7; 11 bases fit TRBD1. This CDR3 reads CSVEDAGQGAYEQYF. DNA of the CDR3: TGCAGCGTTGAAGACGCGGGACAGGGGGCCTACGAGCAGTACTTC.